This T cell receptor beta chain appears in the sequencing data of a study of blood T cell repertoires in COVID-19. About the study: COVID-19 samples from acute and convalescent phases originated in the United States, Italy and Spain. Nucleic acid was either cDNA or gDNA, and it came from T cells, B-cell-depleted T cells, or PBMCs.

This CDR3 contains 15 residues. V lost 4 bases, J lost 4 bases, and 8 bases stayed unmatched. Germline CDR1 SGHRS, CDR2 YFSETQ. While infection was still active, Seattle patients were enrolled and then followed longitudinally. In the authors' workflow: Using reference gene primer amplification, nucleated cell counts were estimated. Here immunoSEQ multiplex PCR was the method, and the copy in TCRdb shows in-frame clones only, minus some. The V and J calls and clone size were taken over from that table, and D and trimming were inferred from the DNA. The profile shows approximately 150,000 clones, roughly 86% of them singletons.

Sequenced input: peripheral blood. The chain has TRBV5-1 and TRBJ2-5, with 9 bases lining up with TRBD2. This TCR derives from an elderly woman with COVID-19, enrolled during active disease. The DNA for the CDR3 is TGCGCCAGCAGCCAGGAGCAGACTAGCGGAGAGACCCAGTACTTC. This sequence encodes CASSQEQTSGETQYF.